This TCR beta chain was sequenced for a study of human thymus T cells. This clone was counted only a few times. Its antigen is undetermined. Overall study results and limits: Among unrelated individuals, related research reported thymic repertoires that overlapped highly. Thymic as well as blood repertoires seemed to favor certain V and J genes unevenly.

This CDR3 comprises 16 residues. TCRdb's table, derived via immunoSEQ multiplex PCR, lists solely in-frame clones and lacks some. The sample lists 60,000 to 75,000 clones; 85% to 95% were seen once. Surgeons resected thymus tissue during corrective heart surgery. Having corrective surgery for congenital heart defects, healthy Finnish infants were the ones who donated. This sequence originates from a girl in the first two years of life with a congenital heart defect but otherwise immunologically healthy. The chain carries TRBV12-1 and TRBJ2-1; whether TRBD2, the table's D call, matches the DNA was not checked. TRBV12-1 is a listed pseudogene. Source material: thymus tissue. The CDR3 nucleotides are TGTGCCAGCAGCACTACTGACGGGAGGTGTCACAATGAGCAGTTCTTC. Translation: CASSTTDGRCHNEQFF.